The clone carrying this T cell receptor beta chain has just a few counts. This specimen belongs to a study of early T cells in non-severe SARS-CoV-2 infection. One entry per CDR3 protein, called by TCRdb with MiXCR from the 5' RACE reads. The table shows tens of thousands of distinct CDR3 sequences, with approximately 11% occurring only once. This CDR3 comprises 13 residues. The ends were cut back, 1 base at V and 4 bases at J, with 8 bases in the middle. Per the germline V gene, CDR1 is SEHNR and CDR2 is FQNEAQ (reference sequence). The source is an adult who was a healthcare worker with PCR-confirmed SARS-CoV-2 infection or an uninfected control (not recorded which). Here the sequenced sample was whole blood, taken at baseline. This chain uses TRBV7-9 with TRBJ2-7; D is unclear. DNA for the CDR3: TGTGCCAGCAGCTTAGATCCCGTGTACGAGCAGTACTTC. This translates into CASSLDPVYEQYF.